The next 12 T cell receptor beta chains were all read from a single sample in a study of blood T cell repertoires in COVID-19. This table comes from immunoSEQ multiplex PCR, and its TCRdb copy is limited to in-frame clones, with some not included. The table includes approximately 160,000 clones, about 81% detected once. Sequencing input: PBMCs or T cells enriched from blood (not recorded which). The source is a man aged 45-65 years who had recovered from COVID-19.

The chain employs TRBV2 and TRBJ2-7, with 8 positions matching TRBD2. This CDR3 has 15 residues. The ends lost 4 bases at V and 1 base at J; junction bases unmatched: 6. Germline V gene lookup returns CDR1 SNHLY and CDR2 FYNNEI. The CDR3 DNA reads as TGTGCCAGCAGTGTAGAGGCGGGGGGTTCCTACGAGCAGTACTTC. This gives the protein CASSVEAGGSYEQYF.

The chain carries TRBV6-5 and TRBJ2-7, with a tentative D call TRBD2 (5 bases). Germline V gene lookup returns CDR1 MNHEY and CDR2 SVGAGI. V was pared by 6 bases and J by 2 bases, with 11 bases between. This CDR3 has 13 amino acids. The CDR3 DNA is TGTGCCAGCAGGGGAGCGGTGACCTACGAGCAGTACTTC. This encodes CASRGAVTYEQYF.

The rearrangement joins TRBV7-3 to TRBJ2-2, with TRBD1 identical over 7 bases. Germline V gives CDR1 SGHTA, CDR2 FQGTGA. V lost 1 base, J lost 5 bases, and 4 bases stayed unmatched. This CDR3 has 15 residues. The CDR3 DNA reads TGTGCCAGCAGCTTAAACAGGGGTGGTACCGGGGAGCTGTTTTTT. This codes for CASSLNRGGTGELFF.

This clone has more than one count but fewer than ten. V and J are TRBV18 and TRBJ1-1; 7 bases fit TRBD1. This CDR3 is built from 15 residues. V gave up 6 bases and J gave up 8 bases; unmatched junction bases: 15. Germline CDR1 reads KGHSH; CDR2 reads LQKENI. Written as DNA, the CDR3 is TGTGCCAGCTCCCCTAGAAACCCGGGACAGCTCGAAGCTTTCTTT. It codes for CASSPRNPGQLEAFF.

The V and J genes are TRBV6-5 and TRBJ1-5, with D possibly matching TRBD1 (6 bases). The V and J ends lost 5 bases and 14 bases respectively, with 13 bases between them. The CDR3 is 11 residues long. CDR1 is MNHEY, CDR2 SVGAGI, per germline. The chain's CDR3 is CASSNGQREHF. CDR3 DNA: TGTGCCAGCAGTAACGGACAGAGGGAGCATTTT.

This chain uses TRBV25-1 with TRBJ2-7; 8 bases are shared with TRBD1. The CDR3 is 14 residues long. Trimming cost V 4 bases and J 3 bases; bases outside gene matches: 5. Germline lookup yields CDR1 MGHDK and CDR2 SYGVNS. CDR3: CASSGTTGDYEQYF. DNA for the CDR3: TGTGCCAGCAGTGGGACGACAGGGGACTACGAGCAGTACTTC.

The gene calls are TRBV7-8 and TRBJ1-1; D gene unclear. The CDR3 has 14 amino acids. The germline CDR1 and CDR2 sequences are SGHVS and FQNEAQ. V lost 5 bases and J 5 bases, leaving 15 bases between the germline ends. This chain's CDR3 is CASSGERVGTEAFF. DNA for the CDR3: TGTGCCAGCAGCGGAGAACGGGTCGGAACTGAAGCTTTCTTT.

The sample holds a few counts of this clone. V gene TRBV5-1 combines with J gene TRBJ1-6; D is unclear. V lost 4 bases and J lost 5, with 4 bases in between. CDR1 and CDR2 (germline): SGHRS, YFSETQ. The CDR3 runs 12 residues. The CDR3 region has the DNA TGCGCCAGCAGCGCTAATAATTCACCCCTCCACTTT. Protein: CASSANNSPLHF.

V gene TRBV7-9 combines with J gene TRBJ1-2; D ambiguous. V lost 0 bases, J lost 6 bases, and 8 bases lay in between. The CDR3 extends over 13 amino acids. CDR1 is SEHNR and CDR2 is FQNEAQ in the germline V gene (reference sequence). The CDR3 spells CASSLAHMDGYTF. As DNA, the CDR3 is TGTGCCAGCAGCTTAGCCCACATGGATGGCTACACCTTC. Supplemented by reference TRBV7-9 and TRBJ1-2, the full variable domain reads DTGVSQNPRHKITKRGQNVTFRCDPISEHNRLYWYRQTLGQGPEFLTYFQNEAQLEKSRLLSDRFSAERPKGSFSTLEIQRTEQGDSAMYLCASSLAHMDGYTFGSGTRLTVV.

The chain has TRBV27 and TRBJ1-1; D gene ambiguous. CDR1 and CDR2 from the germline V gene are MNHEY and SMNVEV (reference sequence). Trimming removed 4 bases at V and 2 bases at J, with 8 bases between. This CDR3 is built from 13 residues. The CDR3 bases are TGTGCCAGCAGTTCGTACAGCAACACTGAAGCTTTCTTT. This encodes CASSSYSNTEAFF.

This clone was detected only a few times. V gene TRBV19 combines with J gene TRBJ1-5; no clear D. This CDR3 is 10 amino acids long. Trimming left V 1 base short and J 15 bases short, with 7 bases between. Per germline, CDR1 LNHDA and CDR2 SQIVND (reference sequence). The CDR3 coding sequence is TGTGCCAGTAGTATAGTCGGTGGGCATTTT. Translated: CASSIVGGHF.

There are a few counts of this clone. The chain carries TRBV18 and TRBJ2-7; D uncertain. Germline V gene lookup returns CDR1 KGHSH and CDR2 LQKENI. The CDR3 contains 15 residues. V gave up 5 bases and J gave up 5 bases, with 19 bases separating them. The CDR3 DNA follows: TGTGCCAGCTCATATCGGAGAGGCCGAGAGGACGAGCAGTACTTC. Protein: CASSYRRGREDEQYF.